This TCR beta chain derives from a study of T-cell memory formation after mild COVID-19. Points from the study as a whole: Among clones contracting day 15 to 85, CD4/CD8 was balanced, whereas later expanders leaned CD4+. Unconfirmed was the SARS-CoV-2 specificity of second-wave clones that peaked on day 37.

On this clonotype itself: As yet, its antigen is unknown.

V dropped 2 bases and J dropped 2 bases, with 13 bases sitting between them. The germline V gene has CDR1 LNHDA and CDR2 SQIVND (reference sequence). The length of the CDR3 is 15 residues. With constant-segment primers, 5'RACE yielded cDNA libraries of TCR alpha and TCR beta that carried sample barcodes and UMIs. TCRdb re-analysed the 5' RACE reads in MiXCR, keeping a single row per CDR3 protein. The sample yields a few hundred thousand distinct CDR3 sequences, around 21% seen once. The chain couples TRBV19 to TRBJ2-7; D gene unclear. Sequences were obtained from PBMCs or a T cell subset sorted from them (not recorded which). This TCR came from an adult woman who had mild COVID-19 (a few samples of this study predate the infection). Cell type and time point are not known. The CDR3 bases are TGTGCCAGTAGTATAAGGTCGCAGGAGACCTACGAGCAGTACTTC. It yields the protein CASSIRSQETYEQYF.